One sample yielded the 9 T cell receptor beta chains listed below, sequenced in a study of T cell repertoires in cytomegalovirus infection. TCRdb recomputed calls from the reads with MiXCR, one row per CDR3 protein. The data hold 290,000 or so distinct CDR3 sequences, with 9.6% observed a single time. The sequenced sample was PBMCs. The receptors come from a human donor in good health (CMV status not recorded). Some clones in this sample may be carry-over from other donors' samples.

This clonotype was counted ten times or more. The CDR3, as DNA: TGTGCCAGCAGCCAGGGGGGGGCTTTGGATACGCAGTATTTT. Its translation is CASSQGGALDTQYF. The rearrangement uses TRBV7-2 and TRBJ2-3; D is tentatively TRBD1 or TRBD2 (7 bases each). The V end lost 5 bases, the J end lost 6 bases, and 15 bases lay between the germline ends. The CDR3 has 14 amino acids. Germline CDR1 reads SGHTA; CDR2 reads FQGNSA. The full variable domain, in which reference TRBV7-2 and TRBJ2-3 provide the parts outside the CDR3, is GAGVSQSPSNKVTEKGKDVELRCDPISGHTALYWYRQSLGQGLEFLIYFQGNSAPDKSGLPSDRFSAERTGGSVSTLTIQRTQQEDSAVYLCASSQGGALDTQYFGPGTRLTVL.

The sample holds a few counts of this clonotype. The chain is built from TRBV20-1 and TRBJ1-2; possibly TRBD1 for D (5 bases). This CDR3 has 13 residues. CDR1 DFQATT and CDR2 SNEGSKA come from the germline V gene (reference sequence). V dropped 0 bases and J dropped 6 bases, with 11 bases sitting between them. The CDR3 region has the DNA TGCAGTGCTAGAGATAAGGAGACAGATGGCTACACCTTC. Amino acids: CSARDKETDGYTF.

A few counts support this clonotype. The rearrangement joins TRBV5-6 to TRBJ2-7; maybe TRBD1 (6 bases). In germline, CDR1 is SGHDT, CDR2 YYEEEE. The CDR3 runs 14 residues. V shed 0 bases and J shed 3 bases, with 10 bases lying between them. CDR3 residues: CASSLGIRGYEQYF. CDR3 DNA sequence: TGTGCCAGCAGCTTGGGTATCAGGGGCTACGAGCAGTACTTC.

This chain joins TRBV29-1 and TRBJ1-1; D is uncertain. Germline lookup yields CDR1 SQVTM and CDR2 ANQGSEA. The CDR3 loop spans 15 amino acids. The V end was cut by 4 bases, the J end by 1 base, with 16 bases between. The DNA for the CDR3 is TGCAGCGTTGGGTTCCCCCTCCGAACGAACACTGAAGCTTTCTTT. It is translated as CSVGFPLRTNTEAFF.

The chain carries TRBV12-5 and TRBJ2-7, with 11 bases identical to TRBD2. V was pared by 5 bases and J by 6 bases, with 6 bases of the junction left unmatched. Per the germline V gene, CDR1 is LGHNT and CDR2 is FRNRAP. The CDR3 loop spans 14 amino acids. This chain's CDR3 is CASGPGTSGGEQYF. The DNA for the CDR3 is TGTGCTAGTGGTCCGGGGACTAGCGGCGGCGAGCAGTACTTC.

This clonotype was observed many times. The chain combines TRBV11-1 with TRBJ2-1, with D perhaps TRBD1 (6 bases). In germline, CDR1 is SGHAT, CDR2 FQDESV (reference sequence). The V and J ends lost 8 bases and 4 bases respectively, with 15 bases between them. There are 14 residues in the CDR3. Here the CDR3 reads CASRQDRQYNEQFF. The CDR3 coding sequence is TGTGCCAGCCGGCAGGACAGACAATACAATGAGCAGTTCTTC. Full variable domain (rest looked up from reference TRBV11-1 and TRBJ2-1): EAEVAQSPRYKITEKSQAVAFWCDPISGHATLYWYRQILGQGPELLVQFQDESVVDDSQLPKDRFSAERLKGVDSTLKIQPAELGDSAMYLCASRQDRQYNEQFFGPGTRLTVL.

In this sample, this clonotype turned up a few times. The chain uses TRBV5-4 and TRBJ1-2, with 11 bases identical to TRBD1. The CDR3 runs to 15 residues. V dropped 4 bases and J dropped 3; count of bases not matched to a gene: 5. Germline V CDR1 and CDR2: SGHNT, YYREEE (reference sequence). The CDR3 sequence: CASSTGQGAHYGYTF. The CDR3 DNA reads as TGTGCCAGCAGCACCGGACAGGGGGCTCACTATGGCTACACCTTC.

This clonotype was recorded many times. The rearrangement uses TRBV7-2 and TRBJ1-2; a weak D match, TRBD1 (6 bases). The CDR3 extends over 13 amino acids. Germline lookup yields CDR1 SGHTA and CDR2 FQGNSA. The germline V and J ends were trimmed by 5 bases and 5 bases, with 12 bases remaining between them. This chain's CDR3 is CASSQYGQYGYTF. In DNA, the CDR3 is TGTGCCAGCAGCCAATACGGACAGTATGGCTACACCTTC.

This clonotype was recorded at least ten times. This sequence joins TRBV7-2 and TRBJ2-2; D might be TRBD1 (6 bases). The CDR3 has 17 residues. Germline-derived CDR1 and CDR2 are SGHTA and FQGNSA. V lost 5 bases, J lost 7 bases, and 23 bases lay in between. CDR3 bases: TGTGCCAGCAGCCAATACAGGGCCGCGTTGGGAAGCGGGGAGCTGTTTTTT. This sequence encodes CASSQYRAALGSGELFF.